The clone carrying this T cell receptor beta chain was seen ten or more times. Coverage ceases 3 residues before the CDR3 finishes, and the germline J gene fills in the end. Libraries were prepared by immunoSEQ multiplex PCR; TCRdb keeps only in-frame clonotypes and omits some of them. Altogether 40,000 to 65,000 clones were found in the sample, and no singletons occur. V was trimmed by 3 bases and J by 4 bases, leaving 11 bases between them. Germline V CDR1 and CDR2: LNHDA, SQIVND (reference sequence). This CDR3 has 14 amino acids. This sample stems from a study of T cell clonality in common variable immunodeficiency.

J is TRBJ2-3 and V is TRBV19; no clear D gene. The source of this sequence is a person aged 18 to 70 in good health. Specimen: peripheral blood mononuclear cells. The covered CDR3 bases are TGTGCCAGTAGTATGGATGGGCTCCCAGATACG. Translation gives CASSMDGLPDT. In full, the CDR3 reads CASSMDGLPDTQYF.